Below are 28 T cell receptor beta chains sequenced from a single sample in a study of blood T cell repertoires in COVID-19. TCRdb's copy holds only in-frame clones and misses some; the assay was immunoSEQ multiplex PCR. The profile shows 200,000 to 300,000 clones, roughly 86% of them singletons. The material sequenced was peripheral blood. Every receptor here comes from a woman aged 55-69 years who had recovered from COVID-19.

The chain has TRBV18 and TRBJ1-5, with 7 bases matching TRBD1. The CDR3 covers 15 residues. The germline gives CDR1 KGHSH, CDR2 LQKENI. J lost 1 base, V lost 5 bases, and 5 bases had no gene match. CDR3 amino acids: CASSKTGKSNQPQHF. The CDR3 DNA reads TGTGCCAGCTCAAAGACAGGGAAAAGCAATCAGCCCCAGCATTTT.

This clone was recorded once. The V and J genes are TRBV19 and TRBJ2-6, with 7 bases matching TRBD1. Trimming took 4 bases from V and 2 from J; bases not matched to a gene: 2. CDR1 LNHDA and CDR2 SQIVND come from the germline V gene (reference sequence). CDR3 length: 15 residues. CDR3 in amino acids: CASSSDRAGANVLTF. The CDR3, as DNA: TGTGCCAGTAGTAGCGACAGGGCTGGGGCCAACGTCCTGACTTTC.

The count of this clone is one. The J gene is TRBJ1-3, the V gene TRBV18; D is unclear. The V gene lost 0 bases and the J gene lost 11 bases, with 11 bases spanning the gap. The CDR3 spans 13 residues. Germline CDR1 is KGHSH and CDR2 is LQKENI. CDR3 loop: CASSPPALSPIYF. In DNA, the CDR3 is TGTGCCAGCTCACCACCGGCCCTCTCCCCCATATATTTT. The whole variable domain, remainder taken from reference TRBV18 and TRBJ1-3, is NAGVMQNPRHLVRRRGQEARLRCSPMKGHSHVYWYRQLPEEGLKFMVYLQKENIIDESGMPKERFSAEFPKEGPSILRIQQVVRGDSAAYFCASSPPALSPIYFGEGSWLTVV.

The V gene is TRBV3-1 (or the pseudogene TRBV3-2), the J gene TRBJ2-3; 7 nucleotides agree with TRBD2. The V segment lost 3 bases and the J segment 1 base; nucleotides outside the gene matches: 7. Germline-derived CDR1 and CDR2 are LGHDT and YNNKEL (reference sequence). The length of the CDR3 is 16 residues. CDR3 loop: CASSQGRGSRTDTQYF. CDR3 nucleotides: TGTGCCAGCAGCCAGGGGCGGGGGAGTCGCACAGATACGCAGTATTTT.

The V gene is TRBV10-1, the J gene TRBJ1-6; TRBD1 matches at 7 bases. Looked up from germline, CDR1 is WNHNN and CDR2 is SYGVQD (reference sequence). The CDR3 consists of 18 residues. The J segment lost 4 bases and the V segment lost 6 bases, leaving 15 bases of the junction unmatched. The CDR3 sequence: CASSTMDRRHLYNSPLHF. CDR3 in DNA: TGCGCCAGCAGCACCATGGACAGGCGTCACTTGTATAATTCACCCCTCCACTTT.

The chain is built from TRBV4-2 and TRBJ1-2; unclear D gene. With 0 bases removed from V and 6 bases from J, the gap between germline ends came to 14 bases. Germline-derived CDR1 and CDR2 are LGHNA and YNFKEQ. This CDR3 region has 15 residues. CDR3 loop: CASSQEAADHNGYTF. The CDR3 DNA sequence: TGTGCCAGCAGCCAAGAGGCGGCAGATCATAATGGCTACACCTTC.

This chain uses TRBV29-1 with TRBJ2-3; D might be TRBD1 (6 bases). The V gene's germline CDR1 is SQVTM and CDR2 ANQGSEA. Trimming stripped 8 bases from V and 2 bases from J, with 14 bases between. This CDR3 comprises 13 residues. CDR3 sequence: CSTSGENTDTQYF. In DNA form, the CDR3 reads TGCAGCACCTCAGGGGAAAACACAGATACGCAGTATTTT.

The J gene is TRBJ1-6, the V gene TRBV7-9; D is perhaps TRBD1 (5 bases). The CDR3 contains 13 residues. CDR1 and CDR2 (germline): SEHNR, FQNEAQ (reference sequence). The V and J ends lost 8 bases and 7 bases respectively, with 12 bases between them. CDR3: CASCGQKNSPLHF. DNA of the CDR3: TGTGCCAGCTGCGGACAAAAAAATTCACCCCTCCACTTT.

V gene TRBV7-2 combines with J gene TRBJ2-7; D ambiguous. The CDR3 has 13 amino acids. Between the trimmed V and J ends, which lost 1 base and 6 bases, there was a span of 10 bases. The germline V gene has CDR1 SGHTA and CDR2 FQGNSA. The CDR3 coding sequence is TGTGCCAGCAGCTTAGGGCCCGATACCGAGCAGTACTTC. It yields the protein CASSLGPDTEQYF.

The chain uses TRBV28 and TRBJ1-1; TRBD1 matches at 8 bases. V shed 5 bases, J shed 4 bases, and the junction held 6 bases outside the gene matches. The CDR3 extends over 14 amino acids. Germline V CDR1 and CDR2: MDHEN, SYDVKM. CDR3: CASSEQGGSTEAFF. In DNA, the CDR3 is TGTGCCAGCAGTGAACAGGGGGGTAGCACTGAAGCTTTCTTT.

This chain joins TRBV5-1 and TRBJ2-3, with TRBD1 as a possible D gene (6 bases). Trimming took 3 bases from V and 0 from J, leaving 11 bases between them. Germline CDR1 is SGHRS and CDR2 is YFSETQ. The CDR3 covers 15 residues. CDR3 loop: CASSSGAFSTDTQYF. CDR3 DNA sequence: TGCGCCAGCAGCTCAGGGGCCTTCAGCACAGATACGCAGTATTTT.

The rearrangement uses TRBV19 and TRBJ2-7, with a possible D match to TRBD1 (5 bases). Trimming shortened V by 10 bases and J by 3 bases, and 13 bases separated the two germline ends. CDR1 and CDR2 from the germline V gene are LNHDA and SQIVND (reference sequence). This CDR3 comprises 12 residues. CDR3 loop: CATTGAFYEQYF. CDR3 sequence (DNA): TGTGCCACAACAGGAGCCTTCTACGAGCAGTACTTC.

The rearrangement links TRBV5-1 to TRBJ1-1, with TRBD1 matching 8 bases. This CDR3 spans 14 amino acids. The junction had 3 bases not matched to a gene; V was cut back by 0 bases and J by 5 bases. Per germline, CDR1 SGHRS and CDR2 YFSETQ. The CDR3: CASSLGTGMTEAFF. The CDR3, as DNA: TGCGCCAGCAGCTTGGGGACAGGGATGACTGAAGCTTTCTTT.

The rearrangement joins TRBV29-1 to TRBJ2-1, with TRBD1 identical over 7 bases. The CDR3 is 12 residues long. In germline, CDR1 is SQVTM, CDR2 ANQGSEA. V shed 4 bases, J shed 9 bases, and the junction held 6 bases outside the gene matches. CDR3 amino acids: CSVVAGGIEQFF. In nucleotides, the CDR3 is TGCAGCGTTGTGGCAGGGGGTATTGAGCAGTTCTTC.

The V and J genes are TRBV27 and TRBJ2-2, with D perhaps TRBD1 (6 bases). Per germline, CDR1 MNHEY and CDR2 SMNVEV (reference sequence). V lost 8 bases and J 7 bases, leaving 11 bases between the germline ends. This CDR3 comprises 12 residues. CDR3 sequence reads: CASGKGHGELFF. The DNA for the CDR3 is TGTGCCAGCGGCAAGGGACACGGGGAGCTGTTTTTT.

The chain is built from TRBV3-1 (or the pseudogene TRBV3-2) and TRBJ1-4; tentatively, D is TRBD1 (6 bases). Germline V gives CDR1 LGHDT, CDR2 YNNKEL (reference sequence). V lost 2 bases, J lost 7 bases, and 17 bases lay in between. There are 16 residues in the CDR3. The CDR3 bases are TGTGCCAGCAGCCAAAGTTTTCTAACAGGGACTGAAAAACTGTTTTTT. Translating gives CASSQSFLTGTEKLFF.

The V and J genes are TRBV7-2 and TRBJ1-3; D may be TRBD1 (6 bases). This CDR3 has 15 amino acids. With 5 bases removed from V and 3 bases from J, the gap between germline ends came to 14 bases. Germline loops: CDR1 SGHTA, CDR2 FQGNSA. CDR3 DNA sequence: TGTGCCAGCAGCCCCGACAGGAATTTTGGAAACACCATATATTTT. It yields the protein CASSPDRNFGNTIYF.

This clone was counted once. The chain joins TRBV29-1 to TRBJ2-1; D is possibly TRBD1 (5 bases). V was clipped by 7 bases and J by 2 bases, with 15 bases between them. Germline CDR1 reads SQVTM; CDR2 reads ANQGSEA. The CDR3 totals 14 residues. CDR3 region: CSGAQGFAYNEQFF. Written as DNA, the CDR3 is TGCAGCGGGGCTCAGGGTTTCGCCTACAATGAGCAGTTCTTC.

This chain links TRBV5-8 with TRBJ1-3; unclear D gene. Germline values: CDR1 SGHTS, CDR2 YDEGEE. Trimming took 6 bases from V and 0 from J, leaving 16 bases between them. The CDR3 covers 16 residues. The CDR3: CASTLPDGASGNTIYF. The DNA for the CDR3 is TGTGCCAGCACCCTGCCTGACGGAGCCTCTGGAAACACCATATATTTT. Full variable domain (remainder filled in from reference TRBV5-8 and TRBJ1-3): EAGVTQSPTHLIKTRGQQATLRCSPISGHTSVYWYQQALGLGLQFLLWYDEGEERNRGNFPPRFSGRQFPNYSSELNVNALELEDSALYLCASTLPDGASGNTIYFGEGSWLTVV.

This clone appeared many times. The rearrangement links TRBV28 to TRBJ2-7; 8 nucleotides agree with TRBD1. V was pared by 6 bases and J by 1 base, with 5 bases of the junction left unmatched. The CDR3 has 14 amino acids. CDR1 and CDR2 (germline): MDHEN, SYDVKM. As DNA, the CDR3 is TGTGCCAGCAGCGGCAGGGGGCTTTCCTACGAGCAGTACTTC. Its protein product is CASSGRGLSYEQYF.

The V gene is TRBV28, the J gene TRBJ1-1; D call uncertain. The length of the CDR3 is 11 residues. Between the trimmed V and J ends, which lost 9 bases and 3 bases, there was a span of 8 bases. CDR1 and CDR2 from the germline V gene are MDHEN and SYDVKM. The CDR3 DNA reads TGTGCCAGTACAATGGACACTGAAGCTTTCTTT. Translated: CASTMDTEAFF.

The CDR3 bases are TGTGCCATCAGAGGGACAGCCAGTCAGCCCCAGCATTTT. Its protein product is CAIRGTASQPQHF. This rearrangement joins TRBV10-3 to TRBJ1-5; 7 bases fit TRBD1. Trimming removed 6 bases from V and 6 bases from J; junction bases left unmatched: 5. This CDR3 comprises 13 residues. Per germline, CDR1 ENHRY and CDR2 SYGVKD.

This chain joins TRBV3-1 (or the pseudogene TRBV3-2) and TRBJ2-7; tentative D call: TRBD2 (5 bases). V was cut by 0 bases and J by 1 base, with 7 bases left in between. This CDR3 is built from 14 residues. CDR1 and CDR2 (germline): LGHDT, YNNKEL (reference sequence). The CDR3, as DNA: TGTGCCAGCAGCCAAGAGTGGGAGTCCTACGAGCAGTACTTC. It encodes CASSQEWESYEQYF.

To note about this clone: One end of the junction fails to match germline, which may point to a read error. V gene TRBV2 combines with J gene TRBJ1-2; 9 nucleotides line up with TRBD1. This CDR3 has 13 amino acids. From germline, CDR1 is SNHLY and CDR2 FYNNEI. CDR3 protein: CASREDRGDGYTF. The CDR3 DNA sequence: TGTGCCAGCAGGGAAGACAGGGGGGATGGCTACACCTTC.

This clone was counted only a few times. This chain links TRBV4-2 with TRBJ1-6, with 9 nucleotides matching TRBD1. Trimming took 5 bases from V and 5 from J; bases not matched to a gene: 16. The length of the CDR3 is 19 residues. The germline V gene has CDR1 LGHNA and CDR2 YNFKEQ. The CDR3 is CASSGAGTGYVGNNSPLHF. In nucleotides, the CDR3 is TGTGCCAGCAGCGGAGCCGGGACAGGGTACGTTGGGAATAATTCACCCCTCCACTTT.

J is TRBJ2-7 and V is TRBV6-5; 7 nucleotides agree with TRBD2. The V segment lost 7 bases and the J segment 1 base; nucleotides outside the gene matches: 7. The CDR3 loop spans 14 amino acids. Germline CDR1 and CDR2: MNHEY and SVGAGI. The CDR3 coding sequence is TGTGCCAGCAAATTGGGAGGGAATTCCTACGAGCAGTACTTC. Amino acids: CASKLGGNSYEQYF.

The chain recombines TRBV20-1 with TRBJ2-2, with 9 bases that match TRBD2. Losses at the gene ends were 3 bases for V and 6 bases for J; bases not matched to a gene: 11. Germline V gene data show CDR1 as DFQATT and CDR2 as SNEGSKA (reference sequence). The CDR3 loop spans 16 amino acids. In nucleotides, the CDR3 is TGCAGTGCTAGTCGAATAGCGGGGGCCATCCCCGGGGAGCTGTTTTTT. This translates into CSASRIAGAIPGELFF.

CDR3 loop: CASRPGQGVDGYTF. The CDR3 bases are TGTGCCAGTAGACCGGGACAGGGGGTCGATGGCTACACCTTC. This chain joins TRBV19 and TRBJ1-2; 11 nucleotides agree with TRBD1. Germline loops: CDR1 LNHDA, CDR2 SQIVND (reference sequence). The CDR3 runs to 14 residues. V lost 6 bases to trimming and J lost 6 bases; unmatched junction nucleotides: 6. Using reference TRBV19 and TRBJ1-2 for the parts outside the CDR3, the full variable domain is DGGITQSPKYLFRKEGQNVTLSCEQNLNHDAMYWYRQDPGQGLRLIYYSQIVNDFQKGDIAEGYSVSREKKESFPLTVTSAQKNPTAFYLCASRPGQGVDGYTFGSGTRLTVV.